This T cell receptor (beta chain) was profiled in a study of blood T cell repertoires in COVID-19. Study context: Specimens from acute and convalescent COVID-19 originated in the United States, Italy and Spain.

In germline, CDR1 is LGHNA, CDR2 YNFKEQ. V shed 1 base and J shed 8 bases, with 15 bases lying between them. This CDR3 region has 15 residues. Seattle cases were enrolled at active infection and followed longitudinally. Here immunoSEQ multiplex PCR was the method, and the copy in TCRdb shows in-frame clones only, minus some. Of about 270,000 clones in the sample, 80% to 90% were seen once. This rearrangement joins TRBV4-2 to TRBJ2-1; TRBD1 might be the D (6 bases). The source is a woman aged 30 to 39 with COVID-19, enrolled during active disease. Sequencing was carried out using peripheral blood. The chain's CDR3 is CASSQVQMKGDEQFF. As DNA, the CDR3 is TGTGCCAGCAGCCAAGTCCAGATGAAGGGGGATGAGCAGTTCTTC.